What follows are 7 T cell receptor beta chains derived from one specimen sequenced in a study of shared clonotypes between healthy human individuals (dated by TCRdb to the early 2020s). To prepare the library, the immunoSEQ multiplex PCR assay was applied. TCRdb's version of the immuneACCESS table is confined to in-frame rearrangements and falls short of the full clone set. An unresolved V gene accounts for under half of the shortfall where checked; the remainder is of unknown origin. The sample contains under 2,500,000 clones, around 95% of them found a single time. Of the sample, approximately 0.13% is held by the ten largest clones. Sequencing was carried out using naive CD4+ T cells sorted from blood. The sample's cell subset or site label is to be understood as: CD45RA+ positively selected. The source is a man younger than 30 in good health.

This clone appeared once. The rearrangement links TRBV9 to TRBJ1-3; 8 bases map to TRBD1. The germline V gene encodes CDR1 SGDLS and CDR2 YYNGEE. Unmatched junction bases numbered 9, after V lost 2 bases and J lost 5 bases. The CDR3 has 16 residues. CDR3 loop: CASSVSTGELRNTIYF. Here the CDR3 DNA reads TGTGCCAGCAGCGTTTCGACAGGGGAACTTAGAAACACCATATATTTT.

The gene calls are TRBV2 and TRBJ2-7; 10 nucleotides align to TRBD1. CDR1 SNHLY and CDR2 FYNNEI come from the germline V gene. The V gene end was trimmed by 7 bases and the J gene end by 6 bases; junction bases not matched to a gene: 6. This CDR3 has 13 residues. The CDR3 here is CASIGTGVFEQYF. The CDR3 nucleotides read TGTGCCAGCATCGGGACAGGGGTATTCGAGCAGTACTTC. The entire variable domain, with the rest obtained from reference TRBV2 and TRBJ2-7, is as follows: EPEVTQTPSHQVTQMGQEVILRCVPISNHLYFYWYRQILGQKVEFLVSFYNNEISEKSEIFDDQFSVERPDGSNFTLKIRSTKLEDSAMYFCASIGTGVFEQYFGPGTRLTVT.

This clone has just one count. This rearrangement joins TRBV4-1 to TRBJ1-5, with a weak D call TRBD1 (5 bases). The V end lost 1 base, the J end lost 7 bases, and 17 bases lay between the germline ends. The germline V gene encodes CDR1 MGHRA and CDR2 YSYEKL. The CDR3 is 16 amino acids. CDR3 loop: CASSQGAGMVQQPQHF. As DNA, the CDR3 is TGCGCCAGCAGCCAAGGGGCAGGGATGGTTCAACAGCCCCAGCATTTT.

The chain recombines TRBV10-3 with TRBJ2-1; 12 nucleotides align to TRBD2. The CDR3 covers 15 residues. In germline, CDR1 is ENHRY, CDR2 SYGVKD. Germline trimming cut 6 bases from V and 9 bases from J; bases unmatched to any gene: 9. Here the CDR3 reads CAISSSGRASVEQFF. CDR3 sequence (DNA): TGTGCCATCAGCTCTAGCGGGAGGGCCTCCGTTGAGCAGTTCTTC.

The rearrangement joins TRBV29-1 to TRBJ1-2; D remains ambiguous. Germline V gives CDR1 SQVTM, CDR2 ANQGSEA. The CDR3 totals 14 residues. Trimming pared 4 bases from V and 8 bases from J, leaving 20 bases between. CDR3 nucleotides: TGCAGCGTTGGACAAGCTGGACTCCCCGGGGGCTACACCTTC. This codes for CSVGQAGLPGGYTF.

This clone came up once. This sample also contains other DNA sequences that code for the same CDR3. V is TRBV6-5 and J is TRBJ1-2; 9 nucleotides align to TRBD1. The CDR3 is 15 amino acids. V shed 4 bases and J 4 bases; nucleotides not matched to a gene: 7. Germline V lookup: CDR1 MNHEY, CDR2 SVGAGI. The CDR3 protein is CASSSPGQGIYGYTF. Written as DNA, the CDR3 is TGTGCCAGCAGTTCCCCGGGACAGGGAATCTATGGCTACACCTTC.

Note on this clone: This same CDR3 is encoded by further DNA sequences in the sample. The rearrangement uses TRBV6-5 and TRBJ1-1; D may be TRBD1 (5 bases). Deletions cut 5 bases from V and 0 bases from J, with 7 bases between. Germline values: CDR1 MNHEY, CDR2 SVGAGI. The CDR3 runs to 13 residues. The CDR3: CASSPGLNTEAFF. CDR3 DNA sequence: TGTGCCAGCAGTCCAGGGCTGAACACTGAAGCTTTCTTT.